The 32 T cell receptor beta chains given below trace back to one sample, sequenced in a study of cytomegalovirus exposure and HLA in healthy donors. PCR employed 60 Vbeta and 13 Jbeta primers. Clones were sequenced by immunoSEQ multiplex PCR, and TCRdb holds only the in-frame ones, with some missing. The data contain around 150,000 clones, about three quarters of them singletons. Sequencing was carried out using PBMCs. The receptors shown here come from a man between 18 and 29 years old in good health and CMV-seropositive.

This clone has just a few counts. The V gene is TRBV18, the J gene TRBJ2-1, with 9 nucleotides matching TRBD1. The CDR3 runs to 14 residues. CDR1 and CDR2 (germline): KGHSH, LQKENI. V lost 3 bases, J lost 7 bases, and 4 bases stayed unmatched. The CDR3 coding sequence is TGTGCCAGCTCACCTTTGGACAGGGGAAATGAGCAGTTCTTC. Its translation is CASSPLDRGNEQFF.

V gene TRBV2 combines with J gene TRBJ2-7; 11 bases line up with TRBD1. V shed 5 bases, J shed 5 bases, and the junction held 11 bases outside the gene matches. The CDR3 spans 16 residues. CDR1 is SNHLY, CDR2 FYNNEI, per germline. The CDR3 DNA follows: TGTGCCAGCAGTATTCCGGGACAGGGGGTTGGAAACGAGCAGTACGTC. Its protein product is CASSIPGQGVGNEQYV.

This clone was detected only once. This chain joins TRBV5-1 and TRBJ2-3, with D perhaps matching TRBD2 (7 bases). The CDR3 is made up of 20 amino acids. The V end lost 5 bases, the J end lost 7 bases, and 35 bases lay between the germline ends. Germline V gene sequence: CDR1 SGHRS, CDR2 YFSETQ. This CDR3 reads CASSQAPLGGVVAGHNTQYF. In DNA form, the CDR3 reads TGCGCCAGCAGTCAGGCCCCCTTGGGGGGCGTAGTAGCGGGCCACAATACGCAGTATTTT.

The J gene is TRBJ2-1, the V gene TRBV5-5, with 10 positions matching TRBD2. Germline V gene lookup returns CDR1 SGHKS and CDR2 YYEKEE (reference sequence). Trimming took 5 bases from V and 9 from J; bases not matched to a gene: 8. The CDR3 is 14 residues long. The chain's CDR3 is CASSNPSGGGEQFF. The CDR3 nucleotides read TGTGCCAGCAGTAACCCTAGCGGGGGAGGTGAGCAGTTCTTC.

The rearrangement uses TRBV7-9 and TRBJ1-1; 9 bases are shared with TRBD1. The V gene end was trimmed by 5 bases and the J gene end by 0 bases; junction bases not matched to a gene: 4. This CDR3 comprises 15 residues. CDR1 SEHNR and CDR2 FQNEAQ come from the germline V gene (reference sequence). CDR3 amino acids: CASSTGTGLNTEAFF. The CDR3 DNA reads TGTGCCAGCAGCACTGGGACAGGGCTGAACACTGAAGCTTTCTTT.

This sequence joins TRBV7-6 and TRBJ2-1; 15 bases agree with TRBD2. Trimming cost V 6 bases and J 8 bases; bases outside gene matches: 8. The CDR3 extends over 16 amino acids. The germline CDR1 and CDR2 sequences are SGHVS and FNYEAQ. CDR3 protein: CASSPGLAGGPDEQFF. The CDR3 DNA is TGTGCCAGCAGTCCCGGACTAGCGGGAGGGCCCGATGAGCAGTTCTTC.

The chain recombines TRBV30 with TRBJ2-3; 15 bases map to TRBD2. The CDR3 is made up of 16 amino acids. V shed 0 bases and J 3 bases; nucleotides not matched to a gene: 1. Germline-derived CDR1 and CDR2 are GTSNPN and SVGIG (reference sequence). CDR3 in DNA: TGTGCCTGGAGTGTGGGACTAGCGGGGGGAACAGATACGCAGTATTTT. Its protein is CAWSVGLAGGTDTQYF.

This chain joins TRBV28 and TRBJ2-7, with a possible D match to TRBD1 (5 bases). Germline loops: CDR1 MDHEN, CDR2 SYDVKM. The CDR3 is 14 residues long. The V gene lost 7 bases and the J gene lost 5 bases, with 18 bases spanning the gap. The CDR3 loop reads CASTQWGAGDEQYV. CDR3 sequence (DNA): TGTGCCAGCACCCAATGGGGCGCTGGCGACGAGCAGTACGTC.

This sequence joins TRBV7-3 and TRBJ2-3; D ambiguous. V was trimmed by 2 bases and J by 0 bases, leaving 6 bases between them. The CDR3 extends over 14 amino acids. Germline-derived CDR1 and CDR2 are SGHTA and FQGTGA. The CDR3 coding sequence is TGTGCCAGCAGCTTACTCGGGAGCACAGATACGCAGTATTTT. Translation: CASSLLGSTDTQYF.

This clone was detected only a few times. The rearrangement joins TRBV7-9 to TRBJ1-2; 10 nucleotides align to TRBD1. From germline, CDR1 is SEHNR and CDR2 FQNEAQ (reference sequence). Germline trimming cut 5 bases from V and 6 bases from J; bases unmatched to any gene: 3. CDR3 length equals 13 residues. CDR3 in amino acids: CASSQDRGDGYTF. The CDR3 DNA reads TGTGCCAGCAGCCAGGACAGGGGGGATGGCTACACCTTC.

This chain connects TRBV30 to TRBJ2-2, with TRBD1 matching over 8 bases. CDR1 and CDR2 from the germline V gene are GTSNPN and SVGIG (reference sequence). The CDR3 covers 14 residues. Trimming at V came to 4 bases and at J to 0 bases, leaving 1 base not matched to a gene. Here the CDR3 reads CAWIRGPNTGELFF. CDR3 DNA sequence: TGTGCCTGGATCAGGGGGCCGAACACCGGGGAGCTGTTTTTT.

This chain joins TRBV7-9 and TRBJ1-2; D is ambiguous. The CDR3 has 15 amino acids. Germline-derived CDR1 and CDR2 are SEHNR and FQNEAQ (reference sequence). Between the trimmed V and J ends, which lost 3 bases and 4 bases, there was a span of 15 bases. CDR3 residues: CASSFQEPPSYGYTF. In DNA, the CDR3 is TGTGCCAGCAGCTTTCAGGAACCACCCTCCTATGGCTACACCTTC.

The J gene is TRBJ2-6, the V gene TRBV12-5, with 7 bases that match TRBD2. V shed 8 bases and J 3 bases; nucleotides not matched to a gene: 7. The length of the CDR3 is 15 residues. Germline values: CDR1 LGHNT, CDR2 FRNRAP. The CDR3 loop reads CASSGEGHGANVLTF. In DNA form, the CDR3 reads TGTGCTAGTTCCGGGGAGGGCCATGGGGCCAACGTCCTGACTTTC.

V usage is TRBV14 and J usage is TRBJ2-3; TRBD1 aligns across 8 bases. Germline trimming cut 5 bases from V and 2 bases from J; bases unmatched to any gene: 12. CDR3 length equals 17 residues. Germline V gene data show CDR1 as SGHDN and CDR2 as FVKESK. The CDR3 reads CASSYSTGTGDTDTQYF. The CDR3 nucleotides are TGTGCCAGCAGCTATTCTACCGGGACAGGAGACACAGATACGCAGTATTTT.

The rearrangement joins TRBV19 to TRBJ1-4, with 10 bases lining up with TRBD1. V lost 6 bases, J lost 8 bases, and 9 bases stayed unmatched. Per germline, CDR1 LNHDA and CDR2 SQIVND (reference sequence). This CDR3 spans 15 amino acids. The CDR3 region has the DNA TGTGCCAGTAGCCCTCGACAGGGGGCTCAAGAAAAACTGTTTTTT. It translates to CASSPRQGAQEKLFF. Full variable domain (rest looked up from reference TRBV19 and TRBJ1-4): DGGITQSPKYLFRKEGQNVTLSCEQNLNHDAMYWYRQDPGQGLRLIYYSQIVNDFQKGDIAEGYSVSREKKESFPLTVTSAQKNPTAFYLCASSPRQGAQEKLFFGSGTQLSVL.

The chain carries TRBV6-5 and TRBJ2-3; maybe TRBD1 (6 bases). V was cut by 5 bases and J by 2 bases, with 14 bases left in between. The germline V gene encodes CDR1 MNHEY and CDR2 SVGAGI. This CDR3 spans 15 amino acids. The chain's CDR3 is CASSTPGEYTDTQYF. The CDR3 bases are TGTGCCAGCAGTACCCCAGGGGAATACACAGATACGCAGTATTTT.

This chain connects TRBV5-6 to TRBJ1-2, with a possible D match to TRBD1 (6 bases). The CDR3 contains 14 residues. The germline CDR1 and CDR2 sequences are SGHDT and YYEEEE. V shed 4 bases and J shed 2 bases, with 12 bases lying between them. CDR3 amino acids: CASSAAGTNYGYTF. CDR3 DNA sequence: TGTGCCAGCAGCGCGGCCGGGACAAACTATGGCTACACCTTC.

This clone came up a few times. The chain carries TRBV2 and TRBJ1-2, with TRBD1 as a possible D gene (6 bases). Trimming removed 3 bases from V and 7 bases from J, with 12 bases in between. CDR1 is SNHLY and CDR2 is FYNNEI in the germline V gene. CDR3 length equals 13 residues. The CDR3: CASSDRDTLGYTF. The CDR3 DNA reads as TGTGCCAGCAGTGACCGGGACACCCTTGGCTACACCTTC.

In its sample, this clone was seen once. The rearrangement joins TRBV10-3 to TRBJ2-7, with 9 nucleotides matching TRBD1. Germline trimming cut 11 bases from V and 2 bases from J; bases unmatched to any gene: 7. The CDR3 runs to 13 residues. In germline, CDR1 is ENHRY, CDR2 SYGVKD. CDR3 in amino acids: CAVGDRAPYEQYV. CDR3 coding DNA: TGTGCCGTCGGGGACAGGGCACCCTACGAGCAGTACGTC.

The CDR3: CASSRTGGVETQYF. CDR3 nucleotide sequence: TGTGCCAGCAGTAGGACAGGGGGCGTAGAGACCCAGTACTTC. This rearrangement joins TRBV28 to TRBJ2-5; 11 bases are a match to TRBD1. The CDR3 spans 14 residues. Germline lookup yields CDR1 MDHEN and CDR2 SYDVKM. Unmatched junction bases numbered 3, after V lost 5 bases and J lost 4 bases.

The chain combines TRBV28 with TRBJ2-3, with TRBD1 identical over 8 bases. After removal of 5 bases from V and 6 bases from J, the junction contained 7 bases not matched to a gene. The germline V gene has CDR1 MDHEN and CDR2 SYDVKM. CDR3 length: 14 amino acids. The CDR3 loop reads CASSPDRASDTQYF. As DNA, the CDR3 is TGTGCCAGCAGTCCGGACAGGGCGTCCGATACGCAGTATTTT.

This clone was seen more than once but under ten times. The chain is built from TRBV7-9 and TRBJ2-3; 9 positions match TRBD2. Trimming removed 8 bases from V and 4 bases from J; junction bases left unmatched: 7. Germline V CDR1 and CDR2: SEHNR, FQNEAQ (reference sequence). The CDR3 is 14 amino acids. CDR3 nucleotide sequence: TGTGCCAGCGAGGTAGCGGGAGTGTCAGATACGCAGTATTTT. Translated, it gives CASEVAGVSDTQYF.

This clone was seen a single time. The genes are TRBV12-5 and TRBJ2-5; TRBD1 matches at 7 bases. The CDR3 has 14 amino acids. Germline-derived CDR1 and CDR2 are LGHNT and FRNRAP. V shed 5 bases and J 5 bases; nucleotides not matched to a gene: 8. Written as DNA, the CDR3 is TGTGCTAGTGGTCCCCAGACAGGGACGGAGACCCAGTACTTC. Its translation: CASGPQTGTETQYF.

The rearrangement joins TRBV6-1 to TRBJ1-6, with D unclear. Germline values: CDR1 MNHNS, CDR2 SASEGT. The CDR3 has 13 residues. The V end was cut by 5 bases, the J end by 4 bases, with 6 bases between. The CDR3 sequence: CASSLEYNSPLHF. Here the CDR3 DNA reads TGTGCCAGCAGTCTAGAGTATAATTCACCCCTCCACTTT.

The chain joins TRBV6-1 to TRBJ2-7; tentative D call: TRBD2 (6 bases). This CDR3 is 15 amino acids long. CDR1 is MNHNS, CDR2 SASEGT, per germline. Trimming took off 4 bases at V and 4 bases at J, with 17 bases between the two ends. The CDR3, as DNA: TGTGCCAGCAGTGTCCGATTGGGGGGAATGTACGAGCAGTACGTC. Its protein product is CASSVRLGGMYEQYV.

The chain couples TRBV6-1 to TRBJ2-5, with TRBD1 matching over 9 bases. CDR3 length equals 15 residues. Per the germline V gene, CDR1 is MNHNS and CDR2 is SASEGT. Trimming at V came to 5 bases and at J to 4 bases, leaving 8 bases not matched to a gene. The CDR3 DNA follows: TGTGCCAGCAGTTTAAGGACAGGGGTGGCAGAGACCCAGTACTTC. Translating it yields CASSLRTGVAETQYF.

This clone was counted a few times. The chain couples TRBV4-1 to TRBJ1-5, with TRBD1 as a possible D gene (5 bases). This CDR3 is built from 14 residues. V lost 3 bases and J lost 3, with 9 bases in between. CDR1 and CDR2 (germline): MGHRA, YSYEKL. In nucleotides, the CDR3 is TGCGCCAGCAGCCACGGGGGACCCAATCAGCCCCAGCATTTT. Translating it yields CASSHGGPNQPQHF.

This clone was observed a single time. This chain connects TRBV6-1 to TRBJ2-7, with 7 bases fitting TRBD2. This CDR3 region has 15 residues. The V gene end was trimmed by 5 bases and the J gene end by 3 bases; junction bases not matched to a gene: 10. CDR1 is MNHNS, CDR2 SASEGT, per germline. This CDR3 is CASSLWGGLGYEQYV. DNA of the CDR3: TGTGCCAGCAGTCTTTGGGGGGGTCTCGGCTACGAGCAGTACGTC.

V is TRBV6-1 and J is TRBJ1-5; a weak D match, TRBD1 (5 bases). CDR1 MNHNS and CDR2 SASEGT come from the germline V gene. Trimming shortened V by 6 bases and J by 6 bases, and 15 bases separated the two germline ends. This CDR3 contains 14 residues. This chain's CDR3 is CASRENRNPQPQHF. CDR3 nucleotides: TGTGCCAGCAGAGAGAACAGGAACCCTCAGCCCCAGCATTTT.

The CDR3 sequence: CASGGGNTEAFF. The CDR3 nucleotides are TGTGCCTCAGGGGGCGGGAACACTGAAGCTTTCTTT. This chain joins TRBV19 and TRBJ1-1; 8 nucleotides line up with TRBD1. Looked up from germline, CDR1 is LNHDA and CDR2 is SQIVND (reference sequence). The CDR3 sequence is 12 residues long. Trimming took 11 bases from V and 1 from J; bases not matched to a gene: 3.

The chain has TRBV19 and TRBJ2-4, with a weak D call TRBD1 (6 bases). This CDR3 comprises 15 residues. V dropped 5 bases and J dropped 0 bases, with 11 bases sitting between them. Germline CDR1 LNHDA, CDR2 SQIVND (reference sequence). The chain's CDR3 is CASSLGTTAKNIQYF. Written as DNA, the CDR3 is TGTGCCAGTAGTTTAGGGACAACAGCCAAAAACATTCAGTACTTC.

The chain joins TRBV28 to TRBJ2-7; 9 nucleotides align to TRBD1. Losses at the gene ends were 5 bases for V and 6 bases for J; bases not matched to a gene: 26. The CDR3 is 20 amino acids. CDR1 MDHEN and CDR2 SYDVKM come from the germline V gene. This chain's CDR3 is CASSHWVPDETGGRAGEQYV. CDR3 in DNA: TGTGCCAGCAGTCATTGGGTCCCGGACGAGACAGGGGGGAGGGCGGGCGAGCAGTACGTC.